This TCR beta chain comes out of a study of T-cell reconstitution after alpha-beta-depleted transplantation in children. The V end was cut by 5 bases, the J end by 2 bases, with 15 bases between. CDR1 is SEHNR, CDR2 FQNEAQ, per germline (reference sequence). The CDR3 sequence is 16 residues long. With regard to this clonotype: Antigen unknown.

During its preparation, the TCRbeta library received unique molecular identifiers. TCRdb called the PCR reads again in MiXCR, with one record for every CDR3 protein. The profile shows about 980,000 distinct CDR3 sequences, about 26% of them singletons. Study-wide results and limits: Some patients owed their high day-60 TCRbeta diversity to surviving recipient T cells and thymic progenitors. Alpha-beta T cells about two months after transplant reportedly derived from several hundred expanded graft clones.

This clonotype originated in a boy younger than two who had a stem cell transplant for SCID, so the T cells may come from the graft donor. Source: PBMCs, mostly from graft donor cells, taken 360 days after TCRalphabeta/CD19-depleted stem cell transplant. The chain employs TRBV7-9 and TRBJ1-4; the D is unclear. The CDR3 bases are TGTGCCAGCAGCGTCCTGGTTGGGTCGACTAATGAAAAACTGTTTTTT. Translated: CASSVLVGSTNEKLFF.